The T cell receptor beta chain under discussion was sequenced for a study of PD-1 blockade in classical Hodgkin lymphoma. For the study at large: Nivolumab dosing for patients was 3 mg/kg, administered intravenously every 2 weeks.

The time point was: cycle 4 day 1 (C4D1), after less than 7 weeks of nivolumab. No patient escaped relapse after autologous stem cell transplantation, and brentuximab vedotin exposure varied. Isolation of CD4+ T cells from thawed PBMCs was performed by magnetic negative selection. Study results and limitations: The study found complete responders had baseline diversity similar to newly diagnosed patients. Why the repertoires differ is still unclear, perhaps disease activity or prior therapy. A significant rise in TCR diversity was seen by C4D1 for CD4+ cells but not for CD8+ cells.

With respect to this clone: Its antigen is as yet unknown.

TCRdb's copy holds only in-frame clones and misses some; the assay was immunoSEQ multiplex PCR. The sample holds 25,000 to 35,000 clones, roughly 86% seen once. This TCR came from a human donor with classical Hodgkin lymphoma. This material consisted of CD4+ T cells from blood, taken before the fourth cycle of nivolumab.

The CDR3 sequence is CASSQGLGNANTGELFF. CDR3 DNA sequence: TGCGCCAGCAGCCAAGGATTGGGCAACGCGAACACCGGGGAGCTGTTTTTT. J is TRBJ2-2 and V is TRBV4-1; no clear D gene. Germline lookup yields CDR1 MGHRA and CDR2 YSYEKL. V was cut by 1 base and J by 0 bases, with 12 bases left in between. This CDR3 has 17 residues.